The 32 T cell receptor beta chains given below trace back to one sample, sequenced in a study of OX40 agonist ivuxolimab in advanced cancers. Libraries were prepared by immunoSEQ multiplex PCR; TCRdb keeps only in-frame clonotypes and omits some of them. The profile shows more than 10,000 clones, more than 65% of them singletons. The sample was CD4+ or CD8+ T cells sorted from blood, taken in a trial of the OX40 agonist ivuxolimab. The receptor source for this set is an adult with an advanced solid tumor such as melanoma, head and neck, liver or kidney cancer.

This clone was recorded only once. The rearrangement uses TRBV5-4 and TRBJ2-2; 8 bases map to TRBD1. Germline lookup yields CDR1 SGHNT and CDR2 YYREEE (reference sequence). This CDR3 comprises 14 residues. The ends lost 6 bases at V and 6 bases at J; junction bases unmatched: 7. The chain's CDR3 is CASTPGQVSGELFF. In DNA form, the CDR3 reads TGTGCCAGCACCCCGGGACAGGTATCCGGGGAGCTGTTTTTT.

This chain links TRBV27 with TRBJ1-4, with no clear D. Germline assignment: CDR1 MNHEY and CDR2 SMNVEV (reference sequence). This CDR3 region has 10 residues. Trimming took 11 bases from V and 10 from J, leaving 11 bases between them. CDR3 loop: CASGDGKLFF. The CDR3 DNA sequence: TGTGCCTCTGGCGATGGAAAACTGTTTTTT.

J is TRBJ1-6 and V is TRBV27; the match to TRBD1 covers 7 bases. Germline lookup yields CDR1 MNHEY and CDR2 SMNVEV (reference sequence). The CDR3 sequence is 17 residues long. V shed 5 bases, J shed 8 bases, and the junction held 15 bases outside the gene matches. The CDR3 reads CASSQFLSGTAHSPLHF. CDR3 coding DNA: TGTGCCAGCAGTCAATTTTTATCCGGGACAGCTCATTCACCCCTCCACTTT.

The J gene is TRBJ1-1, the V gene TRBV11-1; D not resolved. Germline V gives CDR1 SGHAT, CDR2 FQDESV (reference sequence). This CDR3 has 13 amino acids. V was clipped by 5 bases and J by 5 bases, with 12 bases between them. The CDR3 spells CASSPGLYTEAFF. CDR3 bases: TGTGCCAGCAGCCCCGGTCTTTATACTGAAGCTTTCTTT.

The chain recombines TRBV6-4 with TRBJ2-2, with a weak D call TRBD2 (6 bases). This CDR3 comprises 17 residues. V was shortened by 2 bases and J by 3 bases, with 16 bases between the two germline ends. Germline lookup yields CDR1 MRHNA and CDR2 SNTAGT. CDR3 in DNA: TGTGCCAGCAGTGACAACGAAGCGGGTAGAGACACCGGGGAGCTGTTTTTT. This codes for CASSDNEAGRDTGELFF.

V gene TRBV5-5 combines with J gene TRBJ2-7; D is unresolved. Germline CDR1 SGHKS, CDR2 YYEKEE (reference sequence). V was cut by 5 bases and J by 2 bases, with 14 bases left in between. The CDR3 is 14 residues long. The CDR3 DNA sequence: TGTGCCAGCAGTTCGGAACAAGTCCCCTACGAGCAGTACTTC. The encoded protein is CASSSEQVPYEQYF.

The V and J genes are TRBV7-8 and TRBJ1-1, with D unclear. This CDR3 region has 14 residues. Germline-derived CDR1 and CDR2 are SGHVS and FQNEAQ. The germline V and J ends were trimmed by 2 bases and 0 bases, with 7 bases remaining between them. CDR3 nucleotide sequence: TGTGCCAGCAGCTTATATGGGGTGAACACTGAAGCTTTCTTT. It specifies CASSLYGVNTEAFF.

The rearrangement joins TRBV29-1 to TRBJ1-2, with a weak D call TRBD1 (6 bases). Trimming stripped 1 base from V and 8 bases from J, with 8 bases between. The germline V gene has CDR1 SQVTM and CDR2 ANQGSEA. There are 11 residues in the CDR3. CDR3 loop: CSVEAGEGYTF. CDR3 DNA sequence: TGCAGCGTTGAAGCAGGGGAGGGCTACACCTTC.

The chain uses TRBV19 and TRBJ2-7; the D gene could be TRBD1 or TRBD2 (5 bases each). The CDR3 has 14 residues. Trimming removed 4 bases from V and 1 base from J, with 11 bases in between. The germline CDR1 and CDR2 sequences are LNHDA and SQIVND (reference sequence). CDR3 loop: CASSNRDGSYEQYF. CDR3 DNA: TGTGCCAGTAGTAACCGGGACGGATCCTACGAGCAGTACTTC.

The chain combines TRBV7-9 with TRBJ2-5, with D perhaps TRBD1 or TRBD2 (5 bases each). V was pared by 1 base and J by 1 base, with 13 bases between. The CDR3 consists of 16 residues. The V gene's germline CDR1 is SEHNR and CDR2 FQNEAQ (reference sequence). CDR3 amino acids: CASSLVMRGVQETQYF. The CDR3 bases are TGTGCCAGCAGCTTAGTTATGAGGGGAGTCCAAGAGACCCAGTACTTC.

This clone was observed a single time. The CDR3 bases are TGTGCCAGCAGTTCCCGGCTAGACAATGAGCAGTTCTTC. It encodes CASSSRLDNEQFF. This chain joins TRBV28 and TRBJ2-1, with D hard to call. CDR1 is MDHEN, CDR2 SYDVKM, per germline. The CDR3 has 13 residues. Trimming left V 4 bases short and J 5 bases short, with 9 bases between. The full variable domain, rest sourced from reference TRBV28 and TRBJ2-1, is DVKVTQSSRYLVKRTGEKVFLECVQDMDHENMFWYRQDPGLGLRLIYFSYDVKMKEKGDIPEGYSVSREKKERFSLILESASTNQTSMYLCASSSRLDNEQFFGPGTRLTVL.

This rearrangement joins TRBV29-1 to TRBJ2-7; D unclear. The CDR3 contains 12 residues. Germline assignment: CDR1 SQVTM and CDR2 ANQGSEA. Between the trimmed V and J ends, which lost 1 base and 4 bases, there was a span of 8 bases. CDR3 loop: CSVEGQLYEQYF. The CDR3 nucleotides are TGCAGCGTTGAAGGCCAGTTATACGAGCAGTACTTC.

The gene calls are TRBV10-3 and TRBJ2-2, with 7 nucleotides matching TRBD1. From germline, CDR1 is ENHRY and CDR2 SYGVKD. The CDR3 extends over 17 amino acids. The J segment lost 0 bases and the V segment lost 0 bases, leaving 4 bases of the junction unmatched. CDR3 sequence: CAISESGQIANTGELFF. As DNA, the CDR3 is TGTGCCATCAGTGAGTCGGGACAGATCGCGAACACCGGGGAGCTGTTTTTT.

The rearrangement joins TRBV19 to TRBJ1-2; D call uncertain. Germline CDR1 LNHDA, CDR2 SQIVND (reference sequence). Trimming pared 4 bases from V and 7 bases from J, leaving 19 bases between. The CDR3 is made up of 15 amino acids. The CDR3 region has the DNA TGTGCCAGTAGTAGGTTTGGTGAAAGTTTTTTTGGCTACACCTTC. Encoded protein: CASSRFGESFFGYTF.

The genes are TRBV6-1 and TRBJ2-2; possible D gene TRBD2, 5 bases. The CDR3 contains 14 residues. Germline values: CDR1 MNHNS, CDR2 SASEGT. The V end lost 7 bases, the J end lost 5 bases, and 14 bases lay between the germline ends. The CDR3 sequence is CASNEGSETGELFF. The CDR3 bases are TGTGCCAGCAATGAGGGTAGTGAGACCGGGGAGCTGTTTTTT.

The chain carries TRBV11-1 and TRBJ2-1; D possibly corresponds to TRBD2 (5 bases). Germline loops: CDR1 SGHAT, CDR2 FQDESV (reference sequence). This CDR3 spans 13 amino acids. The V and J ends lost 1 base and 13 bases respectively, with 14 bases between them. In nucleotides, the CDR3 is TGTGCCAGCAGCTTAGTTGCGGGCGAGCATCAGTTCTTC. Translated, it gives CASSLVAGEHQFF.

The J gene is TRBJ2-7, the V gene TRBV7-9; the match to TRBD2 covers 11 bases. CDR1 SEHNR and CDR2 FQNEAQ come from the germline V gene (reference sequence). J was trimmed by 6 bases and V by 5 bases; bases with no gene match: 9. The CDR3 runs 15 residues. Written as DNA, the CDR3 is TGTGCCAGCAGCCTCACTAGCGGGAGTAGGGGCGAGCAGTACTTC. It codes for CASSLTSGSRGEQYF. Filled out from reference TRBV7-9 and TRBJ2-7, the complete variable domain reads DTGVSQNPRHKITKRGQNVTFRCDPISEHNRLYWYRQTLGQGPEFLTYFQNEAQLEKSRLLSDRFSAERPKGSFSTLEIQRTEQGDSAMYLCASSLTSGSRGEQYFGPGTRLTVT.

This rearrangement joins TRBV4-1 to TRBJ2-1; either TRBD1 or TRBD2 may supply D (5 bases each). Germline V gene data show CDR1 as MGHRA and CDR2 as YSYEKL. V was clipped by 2 bases and J by 8 bases, with 13 bases between them. CDR3 size: 14 residues. This CDR3 reads CASSQRGPTDEQFF. For the CDR3, the DNA is TGCGCCAGCAGCCAACGGGGACCCACCGATGAGCAGTTCTTC.

The chain carries TRBV5-1 and TRBJ1-4; 9 nucleotides align to TRBD1. Germline lookup yields CDR1 SGHRS and CDR2 YFSETQ. This CDR3 is 14 amino acids long. The J segment lost 7 bases and the V segment lost 5 bases, leaving 6 bases of the junction unmatched. CDR3 in DNA: TGCGCCAGCAGTCCCGGGACAGGGTTTGAAAAACTGTTTTTT. Its protein is CASSPGTGFEKLFF.

V is TRBV5-8 and J is TRBJ1-1; TRBD1 matches at 11 bases. This CDR3 contains 14 residues. Per germline, CDR1 SGHTS and CDR2 YDEGEE. With V trimmed by 2 bases and J by 4 bases, 1 base remained unmatched. The CDR3 bases are TGTGCCAGCAGCTTCGGGACAGGGGGCACTGAAGCTTTCTTT. It encodes CASSFGTGGTEAFF. The full variable domain, in which reference TRBV5-8 and TRBJ1-1 provide the parts outside the CDR3, is EAGVTQSPTHLIKTRGQQATLRCSPISGHTSVYWYQQALGLGLQFLLWYDEGEERNRGNFPPRFSGRQFPNYSSELNVNALELEDSALYLCASSFGTGGTEAFFGQGTRLTVV.

This clone was seen just once. The chain carries TRBV5-6 and TRBJ2-5; weak D call: TRBD2 (5 bases). Germline assignment: CDR1 SGHDT and CDR2 YYEEEE. V gave up 4 bases and J gave up 7 bases, with 17 bases separating them. This CDR3 is built from 14 residues. The CDR3 DNA is TGTGCCAGCAGCCGAGAGGGCGGCCCAGCGACCCAGTACTTC. It translates to CASSREGGPATQYF.

The CDR3 spells CASSYLGQAVEQFF. CDR3 DNA: TGTGCCAGCAGCTACCTGGGACAGGCTGTTGAGCAGTTCTTC. The V call is TRBV6-5, the J call TRBJ2-1; 8 nucleotides match TRBD1. Per germline, CDR1 MNHEY and CDR2 SVGAGI. With V trimmed by 6 bases and J by 9 bases, 10 bases remained unmatched. The CDR3 runs 14 residues.

The chain is built from TRBV5-4 and TRBJ1-2, with 10 nucleotides matching TRBD1. The CDR3 totals 14 residues. With 2 bases clipped from V and 7 bases from J, the junction kept 5 bases outside the gene matches. In germline, CDR1 is SGHNT, CDR2 YYREEE (reference sequence). The CDR3 bases are TGTGCCAGCAGCTTTGACAGGGGGCACGCTGGCTACACCTTC. This sequence encodes CASSFDRGHAGYTF.

The chain recombines TRBV5-6 with TRBJ2-1; TRBD2 matches 10 bases. The CDR3 has 18 residues. With V trimmed by 0 bases and J by 5 bases, 11 bases remained unmatched. Germline lookup yields CDR1 SGHDT and CDR2 YYEEEE. This CDR3 reads CASSLVAGGPEQNNEQFF. The DNA of the CDR3 is TGTGCCAGCAGCTTGGTAGCGGGAGGCCCCGAACAAAACAATGAGCAGTTCTTC.

This rearrangement joins TRBV30 to TRBJ1-1; D uncertain. CDR1 GTSNPN and CDR2 SVGIG come from the germline V gene (reference sequence). V lost 0 bases and J 8 bases, leaving 4 bases between the germline ends. The CDR3 covers 10 residues. CDR3 in DNA: TGTGCCTGGAGTGTAGTCGAAGCTTTCTTT. This translates into CAWSVVEAFF. Looking up the rest from reference TRBV30 and TRBJ1-1 gives the full variable domain: SQTIHQWPATLVQPVGSPLSLECTVEGTSNPNLYWYRQAAGRGLQLLFYSVGIGQISSEVPQNLSASRPQDRQFILSSKKLLLSDSGFYLCAWSVVEAFFGQGTRLTVV.

This chain uses TRBV19 with TRBJ2-7, with 8 bases aligning to TRBD1. Germline lookup yields CDR1 LNHDA and CDR2 SQIVND (reference sequence). The CDR3 runs 15 residues. With V trimmed by 4 bases and J by 5 bases, 10 bases remained unmatched. Here the CDR3 reads CASSTDRGLSNEQYF. As DNA, the CDR3 is TGTGCCAGTAGTACCGACAGGGGCCTTTCGAACGAGCAGTACTTC.

The V call is TRBV11-2, the J call TRBJ2-3, with 7 bases identical to TRBD2. Trimming took 4 bases from V and 2 from J; bases not matched to a gene: 9. The CDR3 contains 16 residues. Germline values: CDR1 SGHAT, CDR2 FQNNGV. CDR3 amino acids: CASSSPVSGNTDTQYF. CDR3 DNA: TGTGCCAGCAGCTCGCCTGTAAGCGGGAACACAGATACGCAGTATTTT.

The chain joins TRBV4-2 to TRBJ2-2; TRBD2 matches at 10 bases. Germline CDR1 and CDR2: LGHNA and YNFKEQ. V was clipped by 2 bases and J by 4 bases; unmatched bases: 10. The CDR3 runs to 18 residues. CDR3 protein: CASSQIASGSMGTGELFF. The CDR3 DNA follows: TGTGCCAGCAGCCAAATCGCTAGCGGGAGTATGGGCACCGGGGAGCTGTTTTTT.

CDR3 residues: CASSPPGGDYEQYF. CDR3 sequence (DNA): TGTGCCAGCAGCCCGCCGGGGGGCGACTACGAGCAGTACTTC. The V and J genes are TRBV5-4 and TRBJ2-7; a weak D match, TRBD2 (7 bases). The V and J ends lost 4 bases and 3 bases respectively, with 14 bases between them. The CDR3 consists of 14 residues. Germline V gene data show CDR1 as SGHNT and CDR2 as YYREEE (reference sequence).

CDR3 nucleotide sequence: TGTGCCAGCAGTACCCTTACGGCGGGACAACCGACCCGTTCTGGAAACACCATATATTTT. Protein sequence: CASSTLTAGQPTRSGNTIYF. The chain links TRBV28 to TRBJ1-3; maybe TRBD1 (6 bases). The length of the CDR3 is 20 residues. CDR1 and CDR2 from the germline V gene are MDHEN and SYDVKM. V was cut by 5 bases and J by 1 base, with 27 bases left in between.

The DNA for the CDR3 is TGTGCCAGCTCTCATGATAGCGGGAGAGGTTACAATGAGCAGTTCTTC. This encodes CASSHDSGRGYNEQFF. This chain joins TRBV19 and TRBJ2-1; 9 positions match TRBD2. CDR3 length equals 16 residues. The ends lost 9 bases at V and 4 bases at J; junction bases unmatched: 13. The germline V gene encodes CDR1 LNHDA and CDR2 SQIVND (reference sequence).

The chain employs TRBV6-1 and TRBJ2-7; D not resolved. Germline-derived CDR1 and CDR2 are MNHNS and SASEGT. Trimming stripped 5 bases from V and 5 bases from J, with 13 bases between. The CDR3 consists of 13 residues. The CDR3 nucleotides read TGTGCCAGCAGTTCCCTGATGGAAAACGAGCAGTACTTC. It is translated as CASSSLMENEQYF.